Each of the 22 T cell receptor beta chains below was sequenced from the same sample in a study of T cell responses to AZD1222 COVID-19 vaccine. Profiled with immunoSEQ multiplex PCR; TCRdb holds only in-frame clones, not every one. The sample has around 110,000 clones, about 90% seen once. The sequencing here drew on peripheral blood, taken 28 days after the second AZD1222 dose. Every receptor here comes from an adult who received the AZD1222 COVID-19 vaccine.

The CDR3 sequence: CASSLGWGNTIYF. In nucleotides, the CDR3 is TGTGCCAGCAGCTTAGGTTGGGGAAACACCATATATTTT. The chain is built from TRBV11-2 and TRBJ1-3; D remains unclear. The CDR3 is 13 residues long. CDR1 and CDR2 from the germline V gene are SGHAT and FQNNGV. Trimming pared 1 base from V and 4 bases from J, leaving 5 bases between.

The gene calls are TRBV5-6 and TRBJ2-6; 9 bases line up with TRBD1. Losses at the gene ends were 2 bases for V and 0 bases for J; bases not matched to a gene: 3. Germline CDR1 SGHDT, CDR2 YYEEEE. The CDR3 runs 17 residues. The CDR3 protein is CASSFETGGSGANVLTF. The CDR3 coding sequence is TGTGCCAGCAGCTTCGAGACAGGGGGCTCTGGGGCCAACGTCCTGACTTTC.

The chain has TRBV5-1 and TRBJ2-7; 13 nucleotides agree with TRBD2. J was trimmed by 2 bases and V by 4 bases; bases with no gene match: 9. From germline, CDR1 is SGHRS and CDR2 YFSETQ. The CDR3 is 17 residues long. CDR3 in amino acids: CASSRGTSGTHTYEQYF. As DNA, the CDR3 is TGCGCCAGCAGCCGCGGGACTAGCGGGACCCACACCTACGAGCAGTACTTC.

V usage is TRBV18 and J usage is TRBJ1-5, with D unclear. The CDR3 contains 16 residues. Trimming stripped 3 bases from V and 1 base from J, with 13 bases between. Per germline, CDR1 KGHSH and CDR2 LQKENI. DNA for the CDR3: TGTGCCAGCTCACCTGGGGTTCCAAGGAGCAATCAGCCCCAGCATTTT. Translation gives CASSPGVPRSNQPQHF.

The rearrangement links TRBV15 to TRBJ2-7; TRBD2 aligns across 11 bases. Germline assignment: CDR1 LNHNV and CDR2 YYDKDF (reference sequence). V lost 1 base and J lost 4; bases outside the gene matches: 9. The CDR3 sequence is 17 residues long. The CDR3 nucleotides read TGTGCCACCAGCAGAGGAACAACTAGCGGGAGTATATACGAGCAGTACTTC. Amino acid sequence: CATSRGTTSGSIYEQYF.

The rearrangement joins TRBV28 to TRBJ1-4, with 7 bases lining up with TRBD1. Germline V gene data show CDR1 as MDHEN and CDR2 as SYDVKM. V was clipped by 6 bases and J by 7 bases; unmatched bases: 8. The CDR3 extends over 14 amino acids. CDR3 in amino acids: CASSIRGRSEKLFF. As DNA, the CDR3 is TGTGCCAGCAGCATCAGGGGGAGGAGTGAAAAACTGTTTTTT.

V and J are TRBV11-3 and TRBJ1-1, with D unresolved. This CDR3 has 13 amino acids. Germline V gene sequence: CDR1 SGHNT, CDR2 YENEEA. Between the trimmed V and J ends, which lost 4 bases and 6 bases, there was a span of 12 bases. Written as DNA, the CDR3 is TGTGCCAGCAGCTCCTCCTCAGGATCTGAAGCTTTCTTT. Its protein is CASSSSSGSEAFF.

The gene calls are TRBV18 and TRBJ2-3, with D possibly being TRBD1 or TRBD2 (5 bases each). Per the germline V gene, CDR1 is KGHSH and CDR2 is LQKENI. CDR3 length: 15 amino acids. Trimming took off 2 bases at V and 2 bases at J, with 11 bases between the two ends. The CDR3 DNA reads as TGTGCCAGCTCACCAACCGGGGCCCTCACAGATACGCAGTATTTT. Translation gives CASSPTGALTDTQYF. The whole variable domain, remainder taken from reference TRBV18 and TRBJ2-3, is NAGVMQNPRHLVRRRGQEARLRCSPMKGHSHVYWYRQLPEEGLKFMVYLQKENIIDESGMPKERFSAEFPKEGPSILRIQQVVRGDSAAYFCASSPTGALTDTQYFGPGTRLTVL.

The chain carries TRBV6-5 and TRBJ2-7; TRBD2 matches 8 bases. The CDR3 sequence is 14 residues long. The V gene's germline CDR1 is MNHEY and CDR2 SVGAGI. Trimming took 7 bases from V and 2 from J; bases not matched to a gene: 7. CDR3 DNA sequence: TGTGCCAGCACCGGTGATAGCGGGACCTACGAGCAGTACTTC. Encoded protein: CASTGDSGTYEQYF.

V is TRBV9 and J is TRBJ1-2, with unresolved D. CDR1 and CDR2 from the germline V gene are SGDLS and YYNGEE. The CDR3 has 15 residues. Trimming took 0 bases from V and 1 from J, leaving 10 bases between them. Here the CDR3 DNA reads TGTGCCAGCAGCGTAGTGGCCCGGGGTAACTATGGCTACACCTTC. Amino acids: CASSVVARGNYGYTF.

The J gene is TRBJ1-2, the V gene TRBV27; D remains unclear. Looked up from germline, CDR1 is MNHEY and CDR2 is SMNVEV (reference sequence). This CDR3 has 15 residues. V gave up 5 bases and J gave up 2 bases, with 15 bases separating them. CDR3 coding DNA: TGTGCCAGCAGTGCCCCCGGGGAGCTAAACTATGGCTACACCTTC. As protein: CASSAPGELNYGYTF.

CDR3 nucleotide sequence: TGTGCCTGGAGTGTGGAGGCCCTGAGCTCTGGAAACACCATATATTTT. Its translation: CAWSVEALSSGNTIYF. The chain is built from TRBV30 and TRBJ1-3; no definite D call. V was clipped by 0 bases and J by 0 bases, with 12 bases between them. Per the germline V gene, CDR1 is GTSNPN and CDR2 is SVGIG (reference sequence). The CDR3 sequence is 16 residues long.

This sequence joins TRBV11-2 and TRBJ2-7, with D tentatively TRBD1 (6 bases). In germline, CDR1 is SGHAT, CDR2 FQNNGV. Trimming took off 6 bases at V and 5 bases at J, with 14 bases between the two ends. This CDR3 has 13 residues. For the CDR3, the DNA is TGTGCCAGCAGATTTGAGCAGGGGAACGAGCAGTACTTC. Its protein is CASRFEQGNEQYF.

V and J are TRBV5-1 and TRBJ2-2, with TRBD1 identical over 7 bases. The trim removed 2 bases at V and 1 base at J, leaving 5 bases unmatched. Germline CDR1 reads SGHRS; CDR2 reads YFSETQ. This CDR3 contains 16 residues. The CDR3 region is CASSLTGQQNTGELFF. CDR3 coding DNA: TGCGCCAGCAGCTTAACGGGACAGCAGAACACCGGGGAGCTGTTTTTT.

The V gene is TRBV27, the J gene TRBJ1-2; D not resolved. V lost 2 bases and J 8 bases, leaving 18 bases between the germline ends. The CDR3 sequence is 15 residues long. Germline V gene lookup returns CDR1 MNHEY and CDR2 SMNVEV (reference sequence). The CDR3 region is CASSLKAWPSGGYTF. CDR3 bases: TGTGCCAGCAGTTTAAAAGCCTGGCCGTCAGGCGGCTACACCTTC.

J is TRBJ1-2 and V is TRBV12-3 or TRBV12-4, with 7 bases that match TRBD1. The CDR3 consists of 13 residues. V shed 6 bases and J 7 bases; nucleotides not matched to a gene: 8. The chain's CDR3 is CASSPGTEVGYTF. The CDR3, as DNA: TGTGCCAGCAGCCCCGGGACAGAGGTTGGCTACACCTTC.

The V gene is TRBV27, the J gene TRBJ2-3, with 8 bases fitting TRBD1. Trimming took 7 bases from V and 4 from J; bases not matched to a gene: 4. The CDR3 spans 13 residues. Looked up from germline, CDR1 is MNHEY and CDR2 is SMNVEV (reference sequence). CDR3 bases: TGTGCCAGCAAATTCAGGGGGCCAGATACGCAGTATTTT. It codes for CASKFRGPDTQYF.

This chain connects TRBV2 to TRBJ1-5; D remains unclear. V lost 6 bases and J lost 1, with 13 bases in between. Germline assignment: CDR1 SNHLY and CDR2 FYNNEI. This CDR3 spans 15 amino acids. CDR3 nucleotide sequence: TGTGCCAGCAGCCGGAGACATAGAAGCAATCAGCCCCAGCATTTT. It encodes CASSRRHRSNQPQHF.

The J gene is TRBJ2-7, the V gene TRBV28, with 7 positions matching TRBD2. The CDR3 is 16 amino acids. The J segment lost 2 bases and the V segment lost 6 bases, leaving 13 bases of the junction unmatched. Germline values: CDR1 MDHEN, CDR2 SYDVKM. The DNA for the CDR3 is TGTGCCAGCAGACTCTTTACGGCGGGAGTAGCCTACGAGCAGTACTTC. It encodes CASRLFTAGVAYEQYF.

The V call is TRBV5-4, the J call TRBJ2-7; no firm D call. This CDR3 contains 14 residues. The V and J ends lost 4 bases and 7 bases respectively, with 18 bases between them. Germline CDR1 is SGHNT and CDR2 is YYREEE (reference sequence). This CDR3 reads CASSPPGTPWEQYF. CDR3 in DNA: TGTGCCAGCAGCCCACCTGGTACGCCCTGGGAGCAGTACTTC. Together with reference TRBV5-4 and TRBJ2-7, the CDR3 gives the full variable domain: ETGVTQSPTHLIKTRGQQVTLRCSSQSGHNTVSWYQQALGQGPQFIFQYYREEENGRGNFPPRFSGLQFPNYSSELNVNALELDDSALYLCASSPPGTPWEQYFGPGTRLTVT.

The chain combines TRBV7-9 with TRBJ2-7, with D perhaps TRBD1 (5 bases). The germline V and J ends were trimmed by 1 base and 8 bases, with 21 bases remaining between them. Per the germline V gene, CDR1 is SEHNR and CDR2 is FQNEAQ (reference sequence). The CDR3 consists of 16 residues. Written as DNA, the CDR3 is TGTGCCAGCAGCTTAGGGCGACAGCTGACCGACGCACAGCAGTACTTC. This encodes CASSLGRQLTDAQQYF.

The chain employs TRBV28 and TRBJ1-4; D is undetermined. Looked up from germline, CDR1 is MDHEN and CDR2 is SYDVKM. The CDR3 is 19 amino acids. Trimming took 5 bases from V and 0 from J, leaving 22 bases between them. The CDR3 bases are TGTGCCAGCAGTCGCCGACCCGGACGTCTGTCGGCAACTAATGAAAAACTGTTTTTT. This sequence encodes CASSRRPGRLSATNEKLFF.